The sequence of this T cell receptor beta chain was determined in a study of shared clonotypes between healthy human individuals. Study-wide background: CD4 naive and CD4 memory each took three plates per donor, while CD8 naive took two and CD8 memory one. Findings and limits, study-wide: A few donors had 4% to 6.5% of their naive CD4 clonotypes in common. An expected dependence of interdonor clonotype sharing on sequencing depth was noted.

As to this clone: The target antigen is unknown.

CD45RO-negative, CCR7-selected cells formed the naive CD8 fraction, which excluded terminally differentiated effector memory CD45RA+ cells. The donors, healthy adults who were HIV-negative, had experienced no recent acute infections or vaccinations. Assay used: immunoSEQ multiplex PCR; TCRdb lists only in-frame clones, some missing. This table holds some 580,000 clones, roughly 98% found once. The CDR3 is 14 residues long. V dropped 2 bases and J dropped 0 bases, with 6 bases sitting between them. Germline loops: CDR1 SGHDT, CDR2 YYEEEE. This rearrangement joins TRBV5-6 to TRBJ2-1, with D hard to call. This TCR came from a man aged 30-40 years in good health. The sequenced sample was naive CD8+ T cells sorted from blood. CDR3 amino acids: CASSLVSSYNEQFF. CDR3 nucleotides: TGTGCCAGCAGCTTAGTTAGCTCCTACAATGAGCAGTTCTTC.